These 28 T cell receptor beta chains were all obtained from the same sample, sequenced in a study of T cell repertoires in cytomegalovirus infection (dated by TCRdb to 2018 to 2020). Instrument used: Illumina HiSeq 1500. TCRdb applied fastp at Q25 and MiXCR to the public reads, then kept only in-frame beta chains. Rows with a matching CDR3 protein are joined into one entry that keeps the most common DNA and genes. The table for this sample lists about 770,000 distinct CDR3 sequences; 29% of them were counted only once. The ten top clones hold roughly 14% of the sample. No antigen has been assigned to these receptors. According to the study, the label for this sample's treatment or condition signals: in vitro stimulation with specific CMV peptide epitopes to enrich CMV-specific T cells. The sample consisted of cultured CD8+ T cells from PBMCs, taken from culture after CMV antigen stimulation. The source of these receptors is a human donor in good health (CMV status not recorded). Some clones in this sample may be carry-over from other donors' samples.

The chain carries TRBV7-9 and TRBJ1-4; D not resolved. V lost 1 base and J 0 bases, leaving 12 bases between the germline ends. CDR3 size: 17 residues. CDR1 SEHNR and CDR2 FQNEAQ come from the germline V gene (reference sequence). CDR3 residues: CASSLDGGDATNEKLFF. DNA for the CDR3: TGTGCCAGCAGCTTAGATGGAGGAGATGCAACTAATGAAAAACTGTTTTTT.

Many counts were recorded for this clonotype. The V gene is TRBV7-8, the J gene TRBJ1-1; tentatively, D is TRBD1 (5 bases). CDR1 SGHVS and CDR2 FQNEAQ come from the germline V gene. This CDR3 has 14 residues. The V gene lost 6 bases and the J gene lost 5 bases, with 16 bases spanning the gap. The CDR3 protein is CASRGLGGATEAFF. CDR3 nucleotide sequence: TGTGCCAGCAGGGGTTTGGGGGGAGCAACTGAAGCTTTCTTT.

This chain uses TRBV7-3 with TRBJ2-2; D is perhaps TRBD1 (6 bases). The CDR3 totals 17 residues. V lost 1 base and J 1 base, leaving 13 bases between the germline ends. Germline V lookup: CDR1 SGHTA, CDR2 FQGTGA. The CDR3 sequence is CASSLSLGQLNTGELFF. DNA of the CDR3: TGTGCCAGCAGCTTAAGTCTAGGACAGCTGAACACCGGGGAGCTGTTTTTT. Looking up the rest from reference TRBV7-3 and TRBJ2-2 gives the full variable domain: GAGVSQTPSNKVTEKGKYVELRCDPISGHTALYWYRQSLGQGPEFLIYFQGTGAADDSGLPNDRFFAVRPEGSVSTLKIQRTERGDSAVYLCASSLSLGQLNTGELFFGEGSRLTVL.

This clonotype has a handful of counts. This chain links TRBV27 with TRBJ2-3, with 7 bases matching TRBD2. Germline trimming cut 5 bases from V and 0 bases from J; bases unmatched to any gene: 5. CDR1 and CDR2 (germline): MNHEY, SMNVEV (reference sequence). There are 15 residues in the CDR3. CDR3 sequence (DNA): TGTGCCAGCAGTCCTAGCGGCTATAGCACAGATACGCAGTATTTT. Its protein product is CASSPSGYSTDTQYF.

This clonotype came up a few times. This rearrangement joins TRBV7-3 to TRBJ2-1; 13 bases match TRBD2. Trimming removed 1 base from V and 6 bases from J; junction bases left unmatched: 6. The CDR3 is 17 amino acids. The V gene's germline CDR1 is SGHTA and CDR2 FQGTGA. Here the CDR3 reads CASSLILAGGPVNEQFF. The CDR3, as DNA: TGTGCCAGCAGCTTAATACTAGCGGGGGGGCCCGTCAATGAGCAGTTCTTC.

The V gene is TRBV2, the J gene TRBJ1-6; D is ambiguous. This CDR3 is 15 amino acids long. V dropped 1 base and J dropped 9 bases, with 13 bases sitting between them. Germline V gene data show CDR1 as SNHLY and CDR2 as FYNNEI. CDR3 protein: CASSEGEAMISPLHF. Written as DNA, the CDR3 is TGTGCCAGCAGTGAAGGCGAGGCTATGATTTCACCCCTCCACTTT.

This chain links TRBV5-6 with TRBJ1-2; possible D gene TRBD1, 5 bases. V lost 5 bases, J lost 2 bases, and 10 bases lay in between. CDR1 and CDR2 from the germline V gene are SGHDT and YYEEEE. This CDR3 spans 13 amino acids. For the CDR3, the DNA is TGTGCCAGCAGACAAGACAGAAACTATGGCTACACCTTC. This codes for CASRQDRNYGYTF.

This clonotype was observed a handful of times. The chain carries TRBV19 and TRBJ2-7; unclear D gene. The V end lost 8 bases, the J end lost 3 bases, and 11 bases lay between the germline ends. The germline gives CDR1 LNHDA, CDR2 SQIVND (reference sequence). The CDR3 covers 12 residues. DNA of the CDR3: TGTGCCAGTTCCCGGGTATACTACGAGCAGTACGTC. Translation: CASSRVYYEQYV.

CDR3: CASSQARDEQFF. For the CDR3, the DNA is TGCGCCAGCAGCCAAGCCCGGGATGAGCAGTTCTTC. The J gene is TRBJ2-1, the V gene TRBV4-1; D is unclear. The germline V gene has CDR1 MGHRA and CDR2 YSYEKL. This CDR3 contains 12 residues. V lost 1 base, J lost 8 bases, and 6 bases lay in between.

This clonotype was recorded at least ten times. The chain uses TRBV6-6 and TRBJ1-2, with 10 bases fitting TRBD1. The CDR3 covers 17 residues. With 3 bases clipped from V and 6 bases from J, the junction kept 13 bases outside the gene matches. Germline V CDR1 and CDR2: MNHNY, SVGAGI (reference sequence). The DNA of the CDR3 is TGTGCCAGCAGTTATCCAGGACAGGGGGAGGTTTATGATGGCTACACCTTC. Protein: CASSYPGQGEVYDGYTF.

In this sample, this clonotype turned up many times. The CDR3 region is CASSEPGQGIWDNEQFF. In DNA, the CDR3 is TGTGCCAGCAGTGAACCGGGACAGGGTATTTGGGACAATGAGCAGTTCTTC. The chain joins TRBV7-9 to TRBJ2-1; 9 nucleotides agree with TRBD1. CDR1 is SEHNR and CDR2 is FQNEAQ in the germline V gene (reference sequence). This CDR3 is 17 amino acids long. V shed 6 bases and J 5 bases; nucleotides not matched to a gene: 14.

This clonotype appeared many times. The chain employs TRBV27 and TRBJ2-2, with D tentatively TRBD1 (6 bases). The germline V gene encodes CDR1 MNHEY and CDR2 SMNVEV (reference sequence). Trimming pared 9 bases from V and 8 bases from J, leaving 13 bases between. This CDR3 region has 12 residues. The CDR3 nucleotides read TGTGCCAGTCAACAGGGCGGGGGGGAGCTGTTTTTT. The encoded protein is CASQQGGGELFF.

This sequence joins TRBV7-2 and TRBJ1-6, with D uncertain. CDR1 SGHTA and CDR2 FQGNSA come from the germline V gene. The CDR3 spans 15 residues. The ends were cut back, 0 bases at V and 9 bases at J, with 12 bases in the middle. The CDR3 sequence: CASSLAPGSGSPLHF. DNA for the CDR3: TGTGCCAGCAGCTTAGCGCCCGGTTCCGGTTCACCCCTCCACTTT.

This clonotype came up many times. This chain uses TRBV12-3 or TRBV12-4 with TRBJ1-1; unclear D gene. The CDR3 runs 14 residues. Trimming took 4 bases from V and 3 from J, leaving 12 bases between them. The DNA of the CDR3 is TGTGCCAGCAGTTCTTTGGGAAGGTACACTGAAGCTTTCTTT. Translating gives CASSSLGRYTEAFF.

The J gene is TRBJ2-4, the V gene TRBV11-2; the match to TRBD1 covers 8 bases. There are 18 residues in the CDR3. J was trimmed by 1 base and V by 4 bases; bases with no gene match: 12. The germline V gene encodes CDR1 SGHAT and CDR2 FQNNGV. The DNA for the CDR3 is TGTGCCAGCAGCTCTTGGACAGGGAGACAAGTGGCCAAAAACATTCAGTACTTC. Amino acids: CASSSWTGRQVAKNIQYF.

The CDR3 nucleotides read TGTGCCAGCAGCCAAGAAAGGGGACAGATTAACTATGGCTACACCTTC. Its protein product is CASSQERGQINYGYTF. The chain carries TRBV4-2 and TRBJ1-2, with 7 bases aligning to TRBD1. The CDR3 spans 16 residues. J lost 1 base, V lost 0 bases, and 5 bases had no gene match. CDR1 is LGHNA and CDR2 is YNFKEQ in the germline V gene.

In this sample, this clonotype turned up a few times. The chain joins TRBV13 to TRBJ2-7; 7 bases match TRBD1. This CDR3 is 15 amino acids long. V gave up 6 bases and J gave up 3 bases; unmatched junction bases: 11. CDR1 and CDR2 from the germline V gene are PRHDT and FYEKMQ (reference sequence). The CDR3 here is CASRTRGTADYEQYF. CDR3 in DNA: TGTGCCAGCAGAACTAGGGGGACAGCCGACTACGAGCAGTACTTC.

This sequence joins TRBV6-6 and TRBJ1-5; 7 positions agree with TRBD1. The CDR3 has 14 residues. CDR1 is MNHNY, CDR2 SVGAGI, per germline (reference sequence). V was clipped by 7 bases and J by 3 bases; unmatched bases: 6. The CDR3 sequence is CASTTDRVNQPQHF. CDR3 nucleotide sequence: TGTGCCAGCACCACTGACAGGGTCAATCAGCCCCAGCATTTT.

This chain joins TRBV10-3 and TRBJ1-1; TRBD1 matches 9 bases. This CDR3 region has 13 residues. V gave up 6 bases and J gave up 5 bases; unmatched junction bases: 4. CDR1 and CDR2 (germline): ENHRY, SYGVKD. The DNA of the CDR3 is TGTGCCATCAGGGTACAGGGGGCGACTGAAGCTTTCTTT. Residues: CAIRVQGATEAFF.

This rearrangement joins TRBV5-4 to TRBJ2-2, with TRBD2 identical over 7 bases. V shed 0 bases, J shed 6 bases, and the junction held 2 bases outside the gene matches. The V gene's germline CDR1 is SGHNT and CDR2 YYREEE (reference sequence). CDR3 length equals 14 residues. CDR3: CASSLELAPGELFF. CDR3 in DNA: TGTGCCAGCAGCTTGGAACTAGCGCCCGGGGAGCTGTTTTTT.

This chain links TRBV7-6 with TRBJ1-5, with a possible D match to TRBD1 (5 bases). Trimming took 2 bases from V and 2 from J, leaving 13 bases between them. CDR3 size: 16 residues. CDR1 SGHVS and CDR2 FNYEAQ come from the germline V gene. The CDR3 coding sequence is TGTGCCAGCAGCTTAAACATCCTGGGGCGCAATCAGCCCCAGCATTTT. Translated, it gives CASSLNILGRNQPQHF.

This chain joins TRBV7-4 and TRBJ2-2; no clear D. The CDR3 is 15 amino acids. CDR1 and CDR2 from the germline V gene are SGHVT and SQSDAQ. V was clipped by 3 bases and J by 5 bases, with 13 bases between them. The CDR3 nucleotides are TGTGCCAGCAGCTTCGAGCCCATTTCGACCGGGGAGCTGTTTTTT. Encoded protein: CASSFEPISTGELFF.

This chain links TRBV3-1 with TRBJ2-3; no clear D. The V and J ends lost 4 bases and 4 bases respectively, with 21 bases between them. The CDR3 is made up of 17 amino acids. Germline CDR1 is LGHDT and CDR2 is YNNKEL (reference sequence). This CDR3 is CASSPPPYKTVADTQYF. CDR3 in DNA: TGTGCCAGCAGCCCGCCCCCATATAAAACAGTAGCAGATACGCAGTATTTT.

This CDR3 is CASSLGRQNTEAFF. The CDR3 nucleotides read TGTGCCAGCAGCTTAGGGCGCCAGAACACTGAAGCTTTCTTT. The chain carries TRBV7-9 and TRBJ1-1, with D hard to call. The CDR3 extends over 14 amino acids. Germline CDR1 and CDR2: SEHNR and FQNEAQ (reference sequence). Trimming left V 1 base short and J 1 base short, with 7 bases between.

The table lists this clonotype with a few counts. The CDR3 is CASSQEGRGNSNQPQHF. CDR3 nucleotides: TGTGCCAGCAGCCAAGAAGGACGGGGTAATAGCAATCAGCCCCAGCATTTT. This rearrangement joins TRBV4-2 to TRBJ1-5; D ambiguous. Deletions cut 0 bases from V and 0 bases from J, with 12 bases between. The CDR3 spans 17 residues. The germline gives CDR1 LGHNA, CDR2 YNFKEQ.

This clonotype has a handful of counts. The chain links TRBV3-1 to TRBJ2-7, with a tentative D call TRBD1 (5 bases). The ends were cut back, 5 bases at V and 3 bases at J, with 23 bases in the middle. Germline V gives CDR1 LGHDT, CDR2 YNNKEL (reference sequence). CDR3 size: 17 residues. The CDR3 DNA reads as TGTGCCAGCAGCACCCAAGATAAGGGGAAGAACGGCTACGAGCAGTACTTC. This translates into CASSTQDKGKNGYEQYF.

The chain carries TRBV29-1 and TRBJ2-5; possibly TRBD2 for D (5 bases). The germline V gene has CDR1 SQVTM and CDR2 ANQGSEA. The CDR3 length is 15 residues. V lost 6 bases to trimming and J lost 5 bases, with 22 bases between them. CDR3 sequence: CSVIFLATGMETQYF. CDR3 sequence (DNA): TGCAGCGTCATCTTCCTGGCAACCGGGATGGAGACCCAGTACTTC.

In its sample, this clonotype was seen a few times. The rearrangement uses TRBV2 and TRBJ1-3; possible D gene TRBD1, 5 bases. Trimming left V 2 bases short and J 0 bases short, with 23 bases between. This CDR3 is built from 20 residues. Germline CDR1 SNHLY, CDR2 FYNNEI. CDR3 bases: TGTGCCAGCAGTGAACGATGGACAACACCAACCCCTGACTCTGGAAACACCATATATTTT. It codes for CASSERWTTPTPDSGNTIYF.